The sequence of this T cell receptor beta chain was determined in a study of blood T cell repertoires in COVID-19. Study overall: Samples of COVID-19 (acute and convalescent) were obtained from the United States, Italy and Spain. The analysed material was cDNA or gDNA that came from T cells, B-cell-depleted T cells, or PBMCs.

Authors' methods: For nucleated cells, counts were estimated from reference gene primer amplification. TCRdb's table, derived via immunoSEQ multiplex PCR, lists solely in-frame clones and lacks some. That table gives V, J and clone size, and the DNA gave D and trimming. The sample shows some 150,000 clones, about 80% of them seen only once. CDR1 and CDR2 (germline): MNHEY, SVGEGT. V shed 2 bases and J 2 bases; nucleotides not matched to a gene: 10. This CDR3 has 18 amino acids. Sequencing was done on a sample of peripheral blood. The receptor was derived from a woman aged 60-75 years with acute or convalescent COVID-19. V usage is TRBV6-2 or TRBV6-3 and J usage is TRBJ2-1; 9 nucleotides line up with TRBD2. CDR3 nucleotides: TGTGCCAGCAGTTACACGAGAGGCGCGGGAGGGCCCTACAATGAGCAGTTCTTC. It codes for CASSYTRGAGGPYNEQFF.